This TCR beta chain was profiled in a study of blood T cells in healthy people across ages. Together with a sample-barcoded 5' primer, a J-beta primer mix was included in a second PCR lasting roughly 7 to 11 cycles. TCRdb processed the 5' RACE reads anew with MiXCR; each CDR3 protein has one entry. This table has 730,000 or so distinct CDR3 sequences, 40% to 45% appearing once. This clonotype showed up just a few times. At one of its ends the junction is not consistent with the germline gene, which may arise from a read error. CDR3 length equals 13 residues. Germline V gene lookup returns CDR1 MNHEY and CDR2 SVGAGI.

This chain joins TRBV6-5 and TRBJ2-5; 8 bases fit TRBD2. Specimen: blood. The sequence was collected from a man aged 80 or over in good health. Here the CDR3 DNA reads TGTGCCAGCAGTGACTCGGGGGGGGAGACCCAGTACTTC. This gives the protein CASSDSGGETQYF.